Presented here are 16 T cell receptor beta chains from one specimen sequenced in a study of blood T cell repertoires in COVID-19. Assay used: immunoSEQ multiplex PCR; TCRdb lists only in-frame clones, some missing. The sample shows 180,000 or so clones, approximately 84% of them seen only once. The sequenced sample was PBMCs or T cells enriched from blood (not recorded which). Receptor source: a man between 35 and 55 years old who had recovered from COVID-19.

The chain recombines TRBV3-1 (or the pseudogene TRBV3-2) with TRBJ1-2; D gene unclear. Between the trimmed V and J ends, which lost 1 base and 8 bases, there was a span of 11 bases. CDR3 length: 13 amino acids. Germline CDR1 is LGHDT and CDR2 is YNNKEL (reference sequence). The CDR3, as DNA: TGTGCCAGCAGCCAAGGTGAAATGAGAGGCTACACCTTC. It is translated as CASSQGEMRGYTF.

Regarding this clone: Distinct nucleotide sequences in the sample also encode this CDR3. The CDR3 spells CASSLGRDGYTF. CDR3 bases: TGTGCCAGCAGCCTCGGGAGGGATGGCTACACCTTC. V usage is TRBV11-2 and J usage is TRBJ1-2; no definite D call. This CDR3 contains 12 residues. Trimming stripped 5 bases from V and 6 bases from J, with 10 bases between. In germline, CDR1 is SGHAT, CDR2 FQNNGV.

The rearrangement links TRBV29-1 to TRBJ1-1; 7 nucleotides align to TRBD1. V shed 7 bases, J shed 0 bases, and the junction held 8 bases outside the gene matches. This CDR3 contains 14 residues. CDR1 and CDR2 from the germline V gene are SQVTM and ANQGSEA. DNA for the CDR3: TGCAGCGCCGGATCAGGGACAGTGAACACTGAAGCTTTCTTT. Translating it yields CSAGSGTVNTEAFF. Full variable domain (rest looked up from reference TRBV29-1 and TRBJ1-1): SAVISQKPSRDICQRGTSLTIQCQVDSQVTMMFWYRQQPGQSLTLIATANQGSEATYESGFVIDKFPISRPNLTFSTLTVSNMSPEDSSIYLCSAGSGTVNTEAFFGQGTRLTVV.

The chain couples TRBV2 to TRBJ1-4; 7 bases line up with TRBD1. The CDR3 is made up of 15 amino acids. The V gene's germline CDR1 is SNHLY and CDR2 FYNNEI. The V and J ends lost 6 bases and 3 bases, in that order; junction bases with no gene match: 7. CDR3 loop: CASSAYRGSNEKLFF. The CDR3 DNA follows: TGTGCCAGCAGCGCCTACAGGGGATCTAATGAAAAACTGTTTTTT.

The chain combines TRBV3-1 (or the pseudogene TRBV3-2) with TRBJ1-6; 11 nucleotides line up with TRBD1. The CDR3 totals 15 residues. Germline V gene data show CDR1 as LGHDT and CDR2 as YNNKEL (reference sequence). The junction had 6 bases not matched to a gene; V was cut back by 4 bases and J by 10 bases. The CDR3 here is CASSLLDRGQSPLHF. The DNA of the CDR3 is TGTGCCAGCAGCCTTTTGGACAGGGGGCAATCACCCCTCCACTTT.

This rearrangement joins TRBV6-2 or TRBV6-3 to TRBJ1-3; 8 nucleotides agree with TRBD1. V was clipped by 2 bases and J by 2 bases; unmatched bases: 5. The germline V gene has CDR1 MNHEY and CDR2 SVGEGT. CDR3 size: 16 residues. CDR3 nucleotide sequence: TGTGCCAGCAGTTACCACAGGGGGGATACTGGAAACACCATATATTTT. It translates to CASSYHRGDTGNTIYF.

For the CDR3, the DNA is TGTGCCAGCAGCAAAGAACAGGCTCCTGGCTACACCTTC. Translation: CASSKEQAPGYTF. This rearrangement joins TRBV21-1 to TRBJ1-2; TRBD1, as called in the table, went unchecked against the DNA. TRBV21-1 represents a pseudogene. The CDR3 has 13 residues.

The rearrangement uses TRBV11-2 and TRBJ1-2; 7 nucleotides align to TRBD1. Trimming took 5 bases from V and 3 from J; bases not matched to a gene: 6. This CDR3 is 14 amino acids long. Germline V gives CDR1 SGHAT, CDR2 FQNNGV. The CDR3 sequence: CASSRDSNYYGYTF. The CDR3 DNA follows: TGTGCCAGCAGCAGGGACAGCAACTACTATGGCTACACCTTC.

The rearrangement links TRBV19 to TRBJ1-5; 9 bases agree with TRBD1. This CDR3 has 16 residues. The V and J ends lost 6 bases and 4 bases, in that order; junction bases with no gene match: 10. Germline-derived CDR1 and CDR2 are LNHDA and SQIVND (reference sequence). CDR3 in DNA: TGTGCCAGTAGCCTAGACGGGACAGGGCGAAATCAGCCCCAGCATTTT. Amino acids: CASSLDGTGRNQPQHF.

The chain carries TRBV14 and TRBJ1-1; perhaps TRBD1 as D (6 bases). The CDR3 extends over 14 amino acids. The germline V gene has CDR1 SGHDN and CDR2 FVKESK. Trimming removed 4 bases at V and 4 bases at J, with 13 bases between. The CDR3 sequence is CASSLQGGGTEAFF. The CDR3 DNA is TGTGCCAGCAGCCTACAGGGAGGGGGCACTGAAGCTTTCTTT.

The chain links TRBV6-2 or TRBV6-3 to TRBJ1-5; 8 nucleotides match TRBD1. This CDR3 spans 13 amino acids. V lost 4 bases, J lost 5 bases, and 1 base stayed unmatched. Per the germline V gene, CDR1 is MNHEY and CDR2 is SVGEGT. The CDR3 sequence is CASSLDRDQPQHF. The CDR3 DNA sequence: TGTGCCAGCAGTTTGGACAGGGATCAGCCCCAGCATTTT.

The chain combines TRBV18 with TRBJ2-1, with a possible D match to TRBD2 (5 bases). This CDR3 region has 15 residues. Germline loops: CDR1 KGHSH, CDR2 LQKENI. V lost 0 bases to trimming and J lost 2 bases, with 8 bases between them. CDR3 sequence: CASSPPRVTYNEQFF. For the CDR3, the DNA is TGTGCCAGCTCACCACCGAGGGTAACCTACAATGAGCAGTTCTTC.

This chain uses TRBV5-1 with TRBJ2-1; 9 positions match TRBD1. The CDR3 totals 13 residues. Germline CDR1 and CDR2: SGHRS and YFSETQ. The J segment lost 10 bases and the V segment lost 4 bases, leaving 6 bases of the junction unmatched. The CDR3 sequence: CASSRGQGNEQFF. The CDR3, as DNA: TGCGCCAGCAGCAGGGGACAGGGCAACGAGCAGTTCTTC. Full variable domain (rest looked up from reference TRBV5-1 and TRBJ2-1): KAGVTQTPRYLIKTRGQQVTLSCSPISGHRSVSWYQQTPGQGLQFLFEYFSETQRNKGNFPGRFSGRQFSNSRSEMNVSTLELGDSALYLCASSRGQGNEQFFGPGTRLTVL.

The chain carries TRBV28 and TRBJ1-3; no reliable D call. CDR1 MDHEN and CDR2 SYDVKM come from the germline V gene. The CDR3 is 14 amino acids. V lost 5 bases to trimming and J lost 1 base, with 9 bases between them. DNA of the CDR3: TGTGCCAGCAGTCCCACCACTTCTGGAAACACCATATATTTT. Encoded protein: CASSPTTSGNTIYF.

The chain joins TRBV2 to TRBJ2-7; no clear D. CDR3 length equals 12 residues. Trimming removed 7 bases at V and 4 bases at J, with 11 bases between. The germline CDR1 and CDR2 sequences are SNHLY and FYNNEI. The CDR3 sequence is CASTERYYEQYF. As DNA, the CDR3 is TGTGCCAGCACCGAACGGTATTACGAGCAGTACTTC.

The chain has TRBV5-6 and TRBJ2-1; no firm D call. Germline CDR1 reads SGHDT; CDR2 reads YYEEEE. V shed 1 base and J shed 9 bases, with 17 bases lying between them. The CDR3 has 15 amino acids. The CDR3 loop is CASSLTPDAPGEQFF. CDR3 coding DNA: TGTGCCAGCAGCTTGACGCCAGACGCACCGGGTGAGCAGTTCTTC.